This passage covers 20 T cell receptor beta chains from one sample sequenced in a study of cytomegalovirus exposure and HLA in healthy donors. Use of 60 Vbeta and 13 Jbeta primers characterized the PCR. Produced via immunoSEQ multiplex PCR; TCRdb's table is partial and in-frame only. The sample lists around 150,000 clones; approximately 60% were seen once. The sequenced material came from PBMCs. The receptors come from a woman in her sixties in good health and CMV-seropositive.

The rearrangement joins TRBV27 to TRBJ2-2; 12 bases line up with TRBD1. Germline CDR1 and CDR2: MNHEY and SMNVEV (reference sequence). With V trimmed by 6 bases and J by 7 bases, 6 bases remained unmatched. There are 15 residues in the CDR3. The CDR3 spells CASRPGQGAHGELFF. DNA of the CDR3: TGTGCCAGCAGACCGGGACAGGGGGCCCACGGGGAGCTGTTTTTT.

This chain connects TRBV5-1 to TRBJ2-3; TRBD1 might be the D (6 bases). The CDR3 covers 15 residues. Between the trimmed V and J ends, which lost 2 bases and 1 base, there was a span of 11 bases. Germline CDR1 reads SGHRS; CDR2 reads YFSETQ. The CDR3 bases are TGCGCCAGCAGCTTAACAGGGTCGGGCACAGATACGCAGTATTTT. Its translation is CASSLTGSGTDTQYF.

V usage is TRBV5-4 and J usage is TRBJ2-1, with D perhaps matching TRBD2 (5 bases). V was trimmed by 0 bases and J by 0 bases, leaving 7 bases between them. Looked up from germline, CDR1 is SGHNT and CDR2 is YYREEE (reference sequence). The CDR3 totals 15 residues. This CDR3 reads CASSLDLASYNEQFF. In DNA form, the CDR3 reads TGTGCCAGCAGCTTGGACCTAGCCTCCTACAATGAGCAGTTCTTC.

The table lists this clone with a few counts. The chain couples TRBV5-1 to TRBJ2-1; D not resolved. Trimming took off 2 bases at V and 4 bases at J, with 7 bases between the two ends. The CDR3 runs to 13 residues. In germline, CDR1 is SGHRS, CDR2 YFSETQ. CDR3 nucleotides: TGCGCCAGCAGCTTAGGCGGATACAATGAGCAGTTCTTC. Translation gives CASSLGGYNEQFF.

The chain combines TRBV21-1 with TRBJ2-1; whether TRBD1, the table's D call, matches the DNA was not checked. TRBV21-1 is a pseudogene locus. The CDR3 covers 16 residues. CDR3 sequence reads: CASNWPGQEIYNEQFF. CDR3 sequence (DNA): TGTGCCAGCAACTGGCCGGGACAGGAAATCTACAATGAGCAGTTCTTC.

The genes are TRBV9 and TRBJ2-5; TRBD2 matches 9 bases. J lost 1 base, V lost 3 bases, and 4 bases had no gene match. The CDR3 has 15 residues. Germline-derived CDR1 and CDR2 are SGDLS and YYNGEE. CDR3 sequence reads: CASSETSGLQETQYF. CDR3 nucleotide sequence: TGTGCCAGCAGCGAGACTAGCGGACTCCAAGAGACCCAGTACTTC.

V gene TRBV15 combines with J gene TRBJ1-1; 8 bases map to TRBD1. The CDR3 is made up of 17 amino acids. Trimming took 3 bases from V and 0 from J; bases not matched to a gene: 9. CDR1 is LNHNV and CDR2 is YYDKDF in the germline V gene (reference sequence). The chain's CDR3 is CATSSPGQVVMNTEAFF. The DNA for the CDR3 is TGTGCCACCAGCAGCCCGGGACAGGTCGTTATGAACACTGAAGCTTTCTTT.

The DNA of the CDR3 is TGTGCCAGCAGTTCAGGGCAGGGGCGACAAGAGACCCAGTACTTC. Protein: CASSSGQGRQETQYF. The chain has TRBV6-1 and TRBJ2-5, with D possibly being TRBD1 (6 bases). V shed 5 bases and J shed 2 bases, with 15 bases lying between them. CDR3 length: 15 amino acids. Germline CDR1 and CDR2: MNHNS and SASEGT.

The CDR3 sequence: CAGGQGTYEQYF. In nucleotides, the CDR3 is TGCGCCGGAGGACAGGGCACCTACGAGCAGTACTTC. J is TRBJ2-7 and V is TRBV23-1; 8 positions match TRBD1. TRBV23-1 is placed among ORFs of uncertain function. Trimming removed 11 bases from V and 2 bases from J; junction bases left unmatched: 5. This CDR3 is 12 amino acids long.

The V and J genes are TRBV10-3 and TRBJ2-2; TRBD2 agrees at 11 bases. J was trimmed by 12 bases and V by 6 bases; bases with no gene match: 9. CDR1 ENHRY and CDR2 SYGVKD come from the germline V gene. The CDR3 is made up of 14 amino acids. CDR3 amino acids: CAIRGTSGYSKLFF. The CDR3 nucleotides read TGTGCCATCAGAGGGACTAGCGGATATTCGAAGCTGTTTTTT.

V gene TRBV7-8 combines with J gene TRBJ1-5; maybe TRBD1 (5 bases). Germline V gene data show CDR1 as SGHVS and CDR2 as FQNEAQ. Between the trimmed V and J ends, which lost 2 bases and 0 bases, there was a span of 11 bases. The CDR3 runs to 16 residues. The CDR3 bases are TGTGCCAGCAGCTTACAGGGAACAAATAGCAATCAGCCCCAGCATTTT. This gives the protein CASSLQGTNSNQPQHF.

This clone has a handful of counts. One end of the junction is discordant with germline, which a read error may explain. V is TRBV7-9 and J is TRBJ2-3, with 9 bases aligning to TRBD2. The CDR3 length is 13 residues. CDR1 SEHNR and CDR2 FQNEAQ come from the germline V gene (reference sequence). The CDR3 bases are TGTGCCAGCAGCTTAGCGTTGCTAGCGGGAATATGTTTT. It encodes CASSLALLAGICF.

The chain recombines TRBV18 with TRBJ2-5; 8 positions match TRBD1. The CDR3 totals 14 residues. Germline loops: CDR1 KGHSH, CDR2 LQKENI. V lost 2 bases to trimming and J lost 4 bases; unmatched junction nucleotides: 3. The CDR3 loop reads CASSPKDRGETQYF. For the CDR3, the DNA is TGTGCCAGCTCACCAAAAGACAGGGGAGAGACCCAGTACTTC. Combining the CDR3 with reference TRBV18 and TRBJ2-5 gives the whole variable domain NAGVMQNPRHLVRRRGQEARLRCSPMKGHSHVYWYRQLPEEGLKFMVYLQKENIIDESGMPKERFSAEFPKEGPSILRIQQVVRGDSAAYFCASSPKDRGETQYFGPGTRLLVL.

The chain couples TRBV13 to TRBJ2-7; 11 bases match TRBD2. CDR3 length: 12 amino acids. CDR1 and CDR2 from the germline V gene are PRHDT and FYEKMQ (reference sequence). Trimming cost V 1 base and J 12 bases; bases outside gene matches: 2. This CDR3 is CASSLAGLAVYF. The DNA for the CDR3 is TGTGCCAGCAGCTTAGCGGGACTAGCGGTGTACTTC.

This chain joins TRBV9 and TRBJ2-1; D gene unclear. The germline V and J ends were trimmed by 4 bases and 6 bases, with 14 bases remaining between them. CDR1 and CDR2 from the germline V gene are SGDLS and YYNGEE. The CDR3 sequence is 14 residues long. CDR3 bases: TGTGCCAGCAGCAGTACCTCAGGTTCCAATGAGCAGTTCTTC. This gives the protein CASSSTSGSNEQFF.

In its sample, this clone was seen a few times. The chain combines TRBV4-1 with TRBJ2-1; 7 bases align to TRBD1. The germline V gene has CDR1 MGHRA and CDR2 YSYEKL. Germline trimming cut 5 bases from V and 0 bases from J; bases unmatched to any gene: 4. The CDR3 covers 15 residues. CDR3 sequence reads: CASSEGQSSYNEQFF. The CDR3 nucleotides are TGCGCCAGCAGCGAGGGACAGAGCTCCTACAATGAGCAGTTCTTC.

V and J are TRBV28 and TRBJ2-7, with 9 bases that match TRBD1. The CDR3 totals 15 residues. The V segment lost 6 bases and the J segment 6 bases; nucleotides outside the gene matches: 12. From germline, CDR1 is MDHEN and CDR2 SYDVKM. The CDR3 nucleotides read TGTGCCAGCAGATTTACAGGGGGCGCATTCGGCGAGCAGTACTTC. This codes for CASRFTGGAFGEQYF.

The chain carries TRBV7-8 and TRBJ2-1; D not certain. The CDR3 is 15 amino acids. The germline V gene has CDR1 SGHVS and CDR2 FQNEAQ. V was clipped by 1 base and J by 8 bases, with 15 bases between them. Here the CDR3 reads CASSLVVSASDEQFF. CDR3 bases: TGTGCCAGCAGCTTAGTTGTCTCCGCATCGGATGAGCAGTTCTTC.

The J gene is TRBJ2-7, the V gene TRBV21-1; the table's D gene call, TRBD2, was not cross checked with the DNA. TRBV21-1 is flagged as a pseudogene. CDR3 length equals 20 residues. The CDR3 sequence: CASSKVRGGGLPYGSYEQYF. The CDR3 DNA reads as TGTGCCAGCAGCAAAGTGAGGGGAGGGGGACTGCCGTACGGGAGCTACGAGCAGTACTTC.

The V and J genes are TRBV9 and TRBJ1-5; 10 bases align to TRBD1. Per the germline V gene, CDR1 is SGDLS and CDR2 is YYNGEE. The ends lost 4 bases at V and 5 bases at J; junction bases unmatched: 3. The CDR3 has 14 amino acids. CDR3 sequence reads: CASSFGTGDQPQHF. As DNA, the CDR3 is TGTGCCAGCAGCTTCGGGACAGGGGATCAGCCCCAGCATTTT.